Only a few counts were recorded for the clone carrying this TCR beta chain. The entry originates in a study of T cells in Graves' hyperthyroidism and ophthalmopathy. Trimming left V 5 bases short and J 4 bases short, with 20 bases between. CDR3 size: 16 residues. The V gene's germline CDR1 is LNHDA and CDR2 SQIVND (reference sequence). The TCR beta CDR3 regions underwent amplification using RNA transcripts as the source. HTBI primers were used for first-round RT-PCR of the TCR CDR3. TCRdb reanalysed the multiplex PCR reads using MiXCR and keeps one entry per CDR3 protein. Of roughly 700,000 distinct CDR3 sequences listed, 30% to 40% are singletons.

The chain recombines TRBV19 with TRBJ1-2; possible D gene TRBD1, 5 bases. The sequenced sample consisted of blood. The sequence was collected from a woman aged 40 to 50 with Graves' hyperthyroidism. Here the CDR3 DNA reads TGTGCCAGTAGTCCCATCGGGACCCCTGGAATCTATGGCTACACCTTC. It encodes CASSPIGTPGIYGYTF.